Listed here is a single TCR beta chain. Antigen unknown. Sequencing was performed with immunoSEQ multiplex PCR; in TCRdb, only in-frame clones are kept and a portion is missing. The repertoire has 110,000 to 150,000 clones, about 93% of them found once; the top ten carry 5.1%. The V and J ends lost 4 bases and 0 bases respectively, with 15 bases between them. The CDR3 spans 16 residues. Germline CDR1 MNHNY, CDR2 SVGAGI (reference sequence). These data are taken from a study of T cell responses to AZD1222 COVID-19 vaccine. The study's findings and limits: Unmutated variant regions are reportedly targeted by nearly half of spike-specific TCRs.

This clonotype was sampled from an adult in good health. V usage is TRBV6-6 and J usage is TRBJ1-2; no definite D call. Source: peripheral blood, taken on day 0 of AZD1222 vaccination. The CDR3 loop reads CASSSRVGRSNYGYTF. The DNA for the CDR3 is TGTGCCAGCAGTTCTCGCGTGGGCAGGTCTAACTATGGCTACACCTTC.